This T cell receptor (beta chain) was identified in a study of sequential checkpoint blockade in melanoma. The overall study: Arm A got nivolumab then ipilimumab; arm B the reverse, 1:1. After both sequences, patients received maintenance nivolumab.

This CDR3 comprises 16 residues. Germline V gene lookup returns CDR1 MDHEN and CDR2 SYDVKM. With 7 bases removed from V and 8 bases from J, the gap between germline ends came to 24 bases. TCRdb's copy holds only in-frame clones and misses some; the assay was immunoSEQ multiplex PCR. The table records more than 25,000 clones, approximately 91% of them present only once. Documented treatment: randomized to nivolumab then ipilimumab (arm A) or the reverse (arm B). DNA-damaging chemotherapy had not been given to any patient beforehand. From thawed PBMCs, live CD3+CD8+ cells negative for CD19 and CD56 were sorted.

This clonotype was sampled from a human donor with melanoma. The sample here was CD8+ T cells sorted from blood (inferred from file names), taken from a patient given nivolumab and ipilimumab in sequence. V usage is TRBV28 and J usage is TRBJ2-1; perhaps TRBD2 as D (7 bases). DNA for the CDR3: TGTGCCAGCACCCCCACTGGGGGGGGCCTAGGTGATGAGCAGTTCTTC. This codes for CASTPTGGGLGDEQFF.